The 2 T cell receptor beta chains below come from one sample, sequenced in a study of Ad26.COV2.S vaccination and SARS-CoV-2 variants. The method was immunoSEQ multiplex PCR; TCRdb's version includes in-frame clones alone and lacks a portion of them. The sample includes some 480,000 clones, about 83% of them seen just once. The sample's treatment: 15 to 20 received Ad26.COV2.S at low or high dose, single or two shots; about 5 received placebo; per-sample allocation not given. At day 63 after the first vaccine or placebo injection, samples were drawn. The source material was peripheral blood, sampled in a trial of Ad26.COV2.S vaccine versus placebo. These TCRs come from a person aged 18-65 years who received the Ad26.COV2.S COVID-19 vaccine or a placebo.

The chain employs TRBV9 and TRBJ1-6; no clear D gene. This CDR3 spans 13 amino acids. Trimming stripped 4 bases from V and 6 bases from J, with 8 bases between. Germline CDR1 SGDLS, CDR2 YYNGEE. This CDR3 reads CASSMNSNSPLHF. The CDR3, as DNA: TGTGCCAGCAGCATGAACAGTAATTCACCCCTCCACTTT.

This sequence joins TRBV7-6 and TRBJ2-7; D not resolved. V lost 0 bases, J lost 1 base, and 4 bases lay in between. The CDR3 covers 13 residues. Germline V gene lookup returns CDR1 SGHVS and CDR2 FNYEAQ. This chain's CDR3 is CASSLAGSYEQYF. The CDR3 coding sequence is TGTGCCAGCAGCTTAGCAGGGTCCTACGAGCAGTACTTC.